This is a list of T cell receptor beta chains from one sample in a study of cytomegalovirus exposure and HLA in healthy donors. Sequencing used immunoSEQ multiplex PCR; TCRdb keeps in-frame clones, though not all of them. The sample lists around 120,000 clones; more than 60% were seen once. Sequenced material: PBMCs. All receptors derive from a woman aged 40-49 years in good health and CMV-seropositive. The CDR3 runs from the conserved cysteine through the conserved F or W. A D gene is named only where the DNA matches it firmly. A row's size may be missing; if present it is once, few, many or a size class.

j_gene | v_gene | abundance | d_gene | CDR3nt | CDR3aa
TRBJ2-5 | TRBV7-8 | . | TRBD2 | TGTGCCAGCAGCCCTGGACTAGCGGGGGGTCGGGAGACCCAGTACTTC | CASSPGLAGGRETQYF
TRBJ2-3 | TRBV5-1 | medium-sized | TRBD2 | TGCGCCAGCAGCTTGGAGGCGGGAGGGCCATCGGATACGCAGTATTTT | CASSLEAGGPSDTQYF
TRBJ2-1 | TRBV7-9 | . | . | TGTGCCAGCAGCCCGGACAGCCGCTCCTACAATGAGCAGTTCTTC | CASSPDSRSYNEQFF
TRBJ1-3 | TRBV27 | . | . | TGTGCCAGCAGTCAAGCGGCCCTCTCTGGAAACACCATATATTTT | CASSQAALSGNTIYF
TRBJ2-5 | TRBV7-9 | . | TRBD1 | TGTGCCAGCAGCCCGCTACAGGGGTTGGAGGAGACCCAGTACTTC | CASSPLQGLEETQYF
TRBJ1-5 | TRBV19 | . | . | TGTGCCAGTAGTATCAGGAATCAGCCCCAGCATTTT | CASSIRNQPQHF
TRBJ2-7 | TRBV29-1 | few | TRBD1 | TGCAGCGTATACCCGGGACAGGGGACAGGCCTAAGCTACGAGCAGTACTTC | CSVYPGQGTGLSYEQYF
TRBJ2-1 | TRBV9 | . | TRBD2 | TGTGCCAGCACAACTAGCGGAGGGGGTGAGCAGTTCTTC | CASTTSGGGEQFF
TRBJ1-1 | TRBV19 | . | . | TGTGCCAGTAGTATAGTGGCAACGGAGGTCACTGAAGCTTTCTTT | CASSIVATEVTEAFF
TRBJ1-3 | TRBV30 | . | . | TGTGCCTGGAGCCCCTCCGACTCCTCTGGAAACACCATATATTTT | CAWSPSDSSGNTIYF
TRBJ2-2 | TRBV7-8 | . | . | TGTGCCAGCAGCCAGGCGCTCCGGGGCGGGGAGCTGTTTTTT | CASSQALRGGELFF
TRBJ2-2 | TRBV11-3 | . | . | TGTGCCAGCAGCGCTCGGATAGCGCGCGCGAACACCGGGGAGCTGTTTTTT | CASSARIARANTGELFF
TRBJ2-3 | TRBV6-5 | . | TRBD1 | TGTGCCAGCAGGTCCGGGACAGCTTTCACAGATACGCAGTATTTT | CASRSGTAFTDTQYF
TRBJ2-7 | TRBV7-8 | . | . | TGTGCCAGCAGCCCCGAGAGGGGGAGCCCTCGATCTCATTTC | CASSPERGSPRSHF
TRBJ2-7 | TRBV10-3 | . | TRBD1 | TGTGCCATCAGTTCCGGGACAGGGTCCGAGCAGTACTTC | CAISSGTGSEQYF
TRBJ2-7 | TRBV18 | few | TRBD2 | TGTGCCAGCTCACCACCGGGGACTAGCGCCGACGAGCAGTACTTC | CASSPPGTSADEQYF
TRBJ2-1 | TRBV6-1 | . | . | TGTGCCAGCAGTGAGGGACTGGGGGTTTACAATGAGCAGTTCTTC | CASSEGLGVYNEQFF
TRBJ2-1 | TRBV5-4 | . | . | TGTGCCAGCAGCCAACCCGGCGGTAACAATGAGCAGTTCTTC | CASSQPGGNNEQFF
TRBJ2-2 | TRBV15 | once | . | TGTGCCACCAGCAGAGAGGGCGGGCTACCGAACACCGGGGAGCTGTTTTTT | CATSREGGLPNTGELFF
TRBJ2-2 | TRBV2 | . | . | TGTGCCAGCAGGAGGAAGTGGGACCGGGGGGCCGACCCTGGGGAGCTGTTTTTT | CASRRKWDRGADPGELFF
TRBJ2-5 | TRBV5-6 | . | . | TGTGCCAGCAGCTTTACAGGACAAGAGACCCAGTACTTC | CASSFTGQETQYF
TRBJ2-7 | TRBV14 | . | TRBD2 | TGTGCCAGCAGCCACGGCGGGAGGGCCGGGCAGTACTTC | CASSHGGRAGQYF
TRBJ1-5 | TRBV7-6 | . | TRBD1 | TGTGCCAGCAGCTTAGACCCCCCCGGCCAGGGGGTACAGCCCCAGCATTTT | CASSLDPPGQGVQPQHF
TRBJ2-1 | TRBV7-3 | . | . | TGTGCCAGCACCTTTCCGGGACAAGAGCAGTTCTTC | CASTFPGQEQFF
TRBJ2-3 | TRBV7-2 | . | TRBD2 | TGTGCCAGCAGCTACACCGTGGGCGGGGGAATAGATACGCAGTATTTT | CASSYTVGGGIDTQYF
TRBJ2-5 | TRBV7-2 | . | . | TGTGCCAGCAGCTTAGGGGGCAGGGCAGAGACCCAGTACTTC | CASSLGGRAETQYF
TRBJ2-2 | TRBV7-2 | . | . | TGTGCCAGCAGCTTAGTCCTTGGACAGCCCGGGGAGCTGTTTTTT | CASSLVLGQPGELFF
TRBJ2-7 | TRBV4-2 | . | TRBD2 | TGTGCCAGCAGCCAAGGGACTAGCGGGAGGGCCTACGAGCAGTACTTC | CASSQGTSGRAYEQYF
TRBJ1-4 | TRBV19 | . | TRBD1 | TGTGCCAGTAGTAAACAGGGGCCCTCCAGTGAAAAACTGTTTTTT | CASSKQGPSSEKLFF
TRBJ2-4 | TRBV7-9 | . | TRBD2 | TGTGCCAGCAGCCGAGTAAGGGCGGGAGACTTGTACATTCAGTACTTC | CASSRVRAGDLYIQYF
TRBJ2-2 | TRBV29-1 | . | . | TGCAGCGCCGGTTCTCGCCGGACAGATAACACCGGGGAGCTGTTTTTT | CSAGSRRTDNTGELFF
TRBJ2-3 | TRBV27 | . | . | TGTGCCGCCAGCGCGTCACGGGCAGATACGCAGTATTTT | CAASASRADTQYF
TRBJ2-1 | TRBV6-1 | . | . | TGTGCCAGCAGTGAACGGAGGGACGTACCCAATGAGCAGTTCTTC | CASSERRDVPNEQFF
TRBJ1-1 | TRBV6-5 | . | . | TGTGCCAGCAGTTACGGCAGGGCCAGGGCCGCGGCTTTCTTT | CASSYGRARAAAFF
TRBJ2-3 | TRBV5-1 | . | . | TGCGCCAGCATGACCGGGACTGCTCCGGATACGCAGTATTTT | CASMTGTAPDTQYF